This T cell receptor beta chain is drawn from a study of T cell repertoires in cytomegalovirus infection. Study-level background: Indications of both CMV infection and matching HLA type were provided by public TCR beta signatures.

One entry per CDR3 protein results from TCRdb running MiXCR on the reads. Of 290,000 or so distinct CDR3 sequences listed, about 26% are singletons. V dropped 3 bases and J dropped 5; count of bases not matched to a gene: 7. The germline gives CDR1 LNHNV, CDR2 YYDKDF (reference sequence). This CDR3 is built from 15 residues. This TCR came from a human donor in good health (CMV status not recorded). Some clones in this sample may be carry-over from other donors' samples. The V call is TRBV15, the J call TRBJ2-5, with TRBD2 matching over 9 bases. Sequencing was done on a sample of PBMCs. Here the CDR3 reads CATSSSGRVLETQYF. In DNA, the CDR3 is TGTGCCACCAGCAGTAGCGGGAGAGTATTGGAGACCCAGTACTTC. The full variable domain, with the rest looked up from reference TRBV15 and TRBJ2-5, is DAMVIQNPRYQVTQFGKPVTLSCSQTLNHNVMYWYQQKSSQAPKLLFHYYDKDFNNEADTPDNFQSRRPNTSFCFLDIRSPGLGDTAMYLCATSSSGRVLETQYFGPGTRLLVL.